The rows below give T cell receptor beta chains drawn from one sample of a study of T cells in Graves' hyperthyroidism and ophthalmopathy. TCRdb re-called the multiplex PCR reads with MiXCR, one entry per CDR3 protein. The sample includes under 800,000 distinct CDR3 sequences, 12% to 15% of them seen just once. Sequenced: blood. These receptor sequences come from a woman aged 18-30 years with Graves' hyperthyroidism. Both conserved end residues are part of each CDR3. A D gene is named only where the DNA matches it firmly. Not all rows give a size; the values are once, few, many and, for expanded clones, a class.

.,TRBJ2-3,few,TRBV19,TGTGCCAGTAGTATGGCTAGCACAGATACGCAGTATTTT,CASSMASTDTQYF
TRBD2,TRBJ2-7,many,TRBV5-1,TGCGCCAGCAGCGGAAGCGGGGCCCGTCTTTACGAGCAGTACTTC,CASSGSGARLYEQYF
.,TRBJ1-2,few,TRBV2,TGTGCCAGCAGGGATGGAACAGGGCTTCGTGGCTACACCTTC,CASRDGTGLRGYTF
.,TRBJ2-3,many,TRBV18,TGTGCCAGCTCACCAATGAGCACAGATACGCAGTATTTT,CASSPMSTDTQYF
.,TRBJ1-5,many,TRBV27,TGTGCCAGCCGTCCGGGGTCTAGCAATCAGCCCCAGCATTTT,CASRPGSSNQPQHF
.,TRBJ2-7,many,TRBV11-2,TGTGCCAGCAGCCCCAGATTTGGAGGATACTATCGTTCGCCTTCCCACGAGCAGTACTTC,CASSPRFGGYYRSPSHEQYF
TRBD1,TRBJ2-5,many,TRBV27,TGTGCCAGCAGTCCTCTAACGACCAACAGGGGTCAAGAGACCCAGTACTTC,CASSPLTTNRGQETQYF
TRBD1,TRBJ2-7,few,TRBV6-1,TGTGCCAGCAGGAGGGGGCAGAGCGAGCAGTACTTC,CASRRGQSEQYF
.,TRBJ2-4,.,TRBV2,TGTGCCAGCAGTGATGAGGGGCTTCAGTACTTC,CASSDEGLQYF
TRBD1,TRBJ2-7,.,TRBV12-3/TRBV12-4,TGTGCCAGCAGACCAAGGGACAGGGGCTACAATGAGCAGTACTTC,CASRPRDRGYNEQYF
.,TRBJ2-2,many,TRBV6-2/TRBV6-3,TGTGCCAGCAGCGGCCCCCTCGGTCCGAGGTACACCGGGGAGCTGTTTTTT,CASSGPLGPRYTGELFF
.,TRBJ1-3,.,TRBV2,TGTGCCAGCTCGGCGGGCAGGGTCGGAAACACCATATATTTT,CASSAGRVGNTIYF
TRBD2,TRBJ2-1,many,TRBV30,TGTGCCTGGAGCCTGGGACTAGCGGGGGTTAGCTCCTACAATGAGCAGTTCTTC,CAWSLGLAGVSSYNEQFF
.,TRBJ2-5,few,TRBV9,TGTGCCAGCAGCGTAGGGGGCGCCAGCGCGGAGACCCAGTACTTC,CASSVGGASAETQYF
.,TRBJ1-2,few,TRBV3-1,TGTGCCAGCAGCCCGATGGGCGGGCCGGGCTATGGCTACACCTTC,CASSPMGGPGYGYTF
TRBD2,TRBJ2-7,.,TRBV6-1,TGTGCCAGCAGTACTAGCGGGATTTACGAGCAGTACTTC,CASSTSGIYEQYF
.,TRBJ2-7,few,TRBV5-6,TGTGCCAGCAGTTATACAGGGTTCACCTACGAGCAGTACTTC,CASSYTGFTYEQYF
TRBD1,TRBJ1-1,.,TRBV11-3,TGTGCCAGCAGCTTGATGGGACAGGGGGCGAACACTGAAGCTTTCTTT,CASSLMGQGANTEAFF
.,TRBJ2-7,many,TRBV18,TGTGCCAGCTCTCCCATCGGATTATTCTACGAGCAGTACTTC,CASSPIGLFYEQYF
TRBD1,TRBJ1-5,.,TRBV12-3/TRBV12-4,TGTGCCAGCAGTTCCCGGACAGGGAATAGCAATCAGCCCCAGCATTTT,CASSSRTGNSNQPQHF
.,TRBJ1-5,many,TRBV6-2/TRBV6-3,TGTGCCAGCAGTTACGGTTTTTTGAGCAATCAGCCCCAGCATTTT,CASSYGFLSNQPQHF
TRBD2,TRBJ2-7,once,TRBV12-3/TRBV12-4,TGTGCCAGCAGTCACCGGACTAGCGGGAGCACCGTGTACGAGCAGTACTTC,CASSHRTSGSTVYEQYF
TRBD2,TRBJ2-3,many,TRBV12-3/TRBV12-4,TGTGCCAGCAGTGGGGGACTAAGCGGGAGGGAGTGGACAGATACGCAGTATTTT,CASSGGLSGREWTDTQYF
TRBD1,TRBJ2-7,few,TRBV20-1,TGCAGTGCTATTAGACAGGGAGTATTTTACGAGCAGTACTTC,CSAIRQGVFYEQYF
.,TRBJ2-7,many,TRBV11-2,TGTGCCAGCAGCTTAGTGGGGCAGGGGTCCTACGAGCAGTACTTC,CASSLVGQGSYEQYF
.,TRBJ1-1,many,TRBV4-2,TGTGCCAGCAGCTACGGACAGCTTGAAGCTTTCTTT,CASSYGQLEAFF
.,TRBJ2-7,many,TRBV3-1,TGTGCCAGCAGCCAAGTTAATGCGGGAGAGGGGGAAGAGCAGTACTTC,CASSQVNAGEGEEQYF
TRBD2,TRBJ2-7,many,TRBV12-3/TRBV12-4,TGTGCCAGCAGTGTAGTGGCGGGGGCCTACGAGCAGTACTTC,CASSVVAGAYEQYF
.,TRBJ2-7,many,TRBV5-1,TGCGCCAGCAGCTTCACTAGTTCCGAGCAGTACTTC,CASSFTSSEQYF
TRBD2,TRBJ2-3,many,TRBV2,TGTGCCAGCAGTGAAGCGGGCACTAGCGGACTCAGGAGAGATACGCAGTATTTT,CASSEAGTSGLRRDTQYF
.,TRBJ2-7,few,TRBV20-1,TGCAGTGCTAGAGATCAGGGTTGGGGACGCTACGAGCAGTACTTC,CSARDQGWGRYEQYF
.,TRBJ2-3,few,TRBV2,TGTGCCAGCAGTGTCGTCCTCACAGATACGCAGTATTTT,CASSVVLTDTQYF
.,TRBJ2-1,.,TRBV20-1,TGCAGTGCTAAAAGGGACTCCTACAATGAGCAGTTCTTC,CSAKRDSYNEQFF
TRBD2,TRBJ2-4,.,TRBV7-9,TGTGCCAGCAGCCCGACTAGCTTAGCCAAAAACATTCAGTACTTC,CASSPTSLAKNIQYF
.,TRBJ2-2,many,TRBV6-1,TGTGCCAGCAGGACAGGCGGGGAGCTGTTTTTT,CASRTGGELFF
.,TRBJ1-5,many,TRBV7-6,TGTGCCAGCAGCTTAGGGGACGGAGACAATCAGCCCCAGCATTTT,CASSLGDGDNQPQHF
.,TRBJ2-7,many,TRBV20-1,TGCAGTGCTTCCCCTAGCAAGCCCTACGAGCAGTACTTC,CSASPSKPYEQYF
TRBD1,TRBJ2-5,.,TRBV6-1,TGTGCCAGCGACAGGGTGCGAGAGACCCAGTACTTC,CASDRVRETQYF
.,TRBJ2-2,.,TRBV4-3,TGCGCCAGCAGCCAAGAAGAGACTATGAACACCGGGGAGCTGTTTTTT,CASSQEETMNTGELFF
.,TRBJ1-5,many,TRBV2,TGTGCCAGCAGTGAAGCCGCGTTGACGGTTAGCAATCAGCCCCAGCATTTT,CASSEAALTVSNQPQHF
TRBD2,TRBJ2-7,many,TRBV10-3,TGTGCCATCAGCAACCCGGGACTAGCGGAATACGAGCAGTACTTC,CAISNPGLAEYEQYF
.,TRBJ2-2,.,TRBV6-2/TRBV6-3,TGTGCCAGCAGTCCACCAGCCGGGGATAGGGACACCGGGGAGCTGTTTTTT,CASSPPAGDRDTGELFF
TRBD2,TRBJ2-1,many,TRBV20-1,TGCAGTGCTAGGGCTAGCGGGGGAATCCCAAGCTCCTACAATGAGCAGTTCTTC,CSARASGGIPSSYNEQFF
.,TRBJ2-7,many,TRBV11-2,TGTGCCAGCAGCTTAGTAAGGACGGGCGATTTGCAGTACTTC,CASSLVRTGDLQYF
TRBD2,TRBJ2-1,few,TRBV7-3,TGTGCCAGCAGCTTAACAGTGCGGGAGGGAAAGTTCTTC,CASSLTVREGKFF
.,TRBJ2-1,few,TRBV20-1,TGCAGTTCTCGGGTGGCGGGGCTCTACAATGAGCAGTTCTTC,CSSRVAGLYNEQFF
TRBD2,TRBJ2-1,many,TRBV5-1,TGCGCCAGCAGCTTACTAGCGGGAGAGTACAATGAGCAGTTCTTC,CASSLLAGEYNEQFF
.,TRBJ1-5,few,TRBV29-1,TGCAGCGTCGGCGTAGGGTGGAATCAGCCCCAGCATTTT,CSVGVGWNQPQHF
.,TRBJ2-3,few,TRBV20-1,TGCAGTGCTAGTGTAGCTACCGAAAGAGGATACCTATCTAGCACAGATACGCAGTATTTT,CSASVATERGYLSSTDTQYF
TRBD2,TRBJ2-3,many,TRBV7-9,TGTGCCAGCAGCTTAGGGGGACTACGGCTGGGGACGCAGTATTTT,CASSLGGLRLGTQYF
.,TRBJ1-3,few,TRBV24-1,TGTGCCGCCGGACGGACAGATGAAAACACCATATATTTT,CAAGRTDENTIYF
TRBD2,TRBJ2-4,.,TRBV4-1,TGCGCCAGCAGCCAAAGCGGGATCGGCGGAAACATTCAGTACTTC,CASSQSGIGGNIQYF
.,TRBJ2-7,.,TRBV20-1,TGCAGTGCTAGAGATCCCGGGATAAGGGCCTACGAGCAGTACTTC,CSARDPGIRAYEQYF
TRBD2,TRBJ2-1,many,TRBV11-3,TGTGCCAGCAGCTTAGATCTCGGGGGAGGGCCAGGTGGCGATGAGCAGTTCTTC,CASSLDLGGGPGGDEQFF